What follows are 7 T cell receptor beta chains derived from one specimen sequenced in a study of T cells in Graves' hyperthyroidism and ophthalmopathy. Amplification targeted TCR beta CDR3 regions from RNA transcripts. HTBI primers were the set used in a first-round RT-PCR of the TCR CDR3. TCRdb used MiXCR to reprocess the multiplex PCR reads, holding one entry per CDR3 protein. Among about 130,000 distinct CDR3 sequences listed, about 20% were seen once. Sequencing was performed on blood. These receptors were taken from a woman between 45 and 65 years old with Graves' hyperthyroidism that later progressed to Graves' ophthalmopathy.

This clonotype was counted at least ten times. The chain employs TRBV18 and TRBJ2-1; 7 nucleotides match TRBD2. V was clipped by 1 base and J by 6 bases; unmatched bases: 12. The CDR3 has 17 residues. Germline lookup yields CDR1 KGHSH and CDR2 LQKENI. The CDR3 loop reads CASSPRQVAGPINEQFF. CDR3 DNA: TGTGCCAGCTCACCACGGCAAGTAGCGGGCCCGATCAATGAGCAGTTCTTC.

This clonotype was observed many times. The chain joins TRBV13 to TRBJ1-2, with D perhaps matching TRBD1 (6 bases). This CDR3 is built from 15 residues. CDR1 is PRHDT and CDR2 is FYEKMQ in the germline V gene (reference sequence). Trimming took off 5 bases at V and 3 bases at J, with 16 bases between the two ends. CDR3 coding DNA: TGTGCCAGCAGCCCAGGGGACCGGGATTACTATGGCTACACCTTC. This codes for CASSPGDRDYYGYTF. Variable domain in full (rest from reference TRBV13 and TRBJ1-2): AAGVIQSPRHLIKEKRETATLKCYPIPRHDTVYWYQQGPGQDPQFLISFYEKMQSDKGSIPDRFSAQQFSDYHSELNMSSLELGDSALYFCASSPGDRDYYGYTFGSGTRLTVV.

This clonotype occurred a few times. A much larger clone sits a single nucleotide away, making a read error possible. This chain connects TRBV6-5 to TRBJ2-7; TRBD1 agrees at 8 bases. Germline lookup yields CDR1 MNHEY and CDR2 SVGAGI. The CDR3 has 20 amino acids. CDR3 sequence: CASSYHGQGRGPYPSYGQYF. Here the CDR3 DNA reads TGTGCCAGCAGTTACCACGGACAGGGACGAGGGCCGTACCCTTCCTACGGGCAGTACTTC.

This clonotype has more than one count but fewer than ten. This chain joins TRBV9 and TRBJ2-2, with a possible D match to TRBD1 (5 bases). In germline, CDR1 is SGDLS, CDR2 YYNGEE. This CDR3 region has 14 residues. V was clipped by 0 bases and J by 4 bases, with 7 bases between them. The CDR3 sequence is CASSVEGATGELFF. CDR3 bases: TGTGCCAGCAGCGTAGAAGGGGCCACCGGGGAGCTGTTTTTT.

The sample holds many counts of this clonotype. At one of its ends the junction is not consistent with the germline gene, which may arise from a read error. V is TRBV18 and J is TRBJ2-5; D may be TRBD1 (5 bases). Germline-derived CDR1 and CDR2 are KGHSH and LQKENI. The length of the CDR3 is 13 residues. The CDR3 here is CASSLDNQEAQYF. CDR3 sequence (DNA): TGTGCCAGCTCATTGGACAACCAAGAGGCCCAGTACTTC.

In its sample, this clonotype was seen many times. The chain recombines TRBV9 with TRBJ2-7; 7 nucleotides agree with TRBD1. Germline loops: CDR1 SGDLS, CDR2 YYNGEE. The CDR3 runs to 17 residues. V lost 4 bases, J lost 2 bases, and 15 bases stayed unmatched. CDR3 DNA: TGTGCCAGCAGCCCGAGCTCCAAAGGGGGCCTACCCTACGAGCAGTACTTC. Residues: CASSPSSKGGLPYEQYF. Full variable domain (outside the CDR3, taken from reference TRBV9 and TRBJ2-7): DSGVTQTPKHLITATGQRVTLRCSPRSGDLSVYWYQQSLDQGLQFLIQYYNGEERAKGNILERFSAQQFPDLHSELNLSSLELGDSALYFCASSPSSKGGLPYEQYFGPGTRLTVT.

This clonotype was recorded many times. J is TRBJ1-1 and V is TRBV18, with a weak D call TRBD1 (5 bases). The CDR3 length is 13 residues. Trimming shortened V by 6 bases and J by 1 base, and 9 bases separated the two germline ends. The germline V gene encodes CDR1 KGHSH and CDR2 LQKENI. The CDR3 DNA sequence: TGTGCCAGCTCGCCTGGACAGAACACTGAAGCTTTCTTT. It specifies CASSPGQNTEAFF.